The 19 T cell receptor beta chains reported below all come from one sample, sequenced in a study of spatial heterogeneity in lung cancer. TCRdb recomputed calls from the 5' RACE reads with MiXCR, one row per CDR3 protein. Among several thousand distinct CDR3 sequences, about 7.7% were seen once, and the ten largest hold approximately 29%. Time point defined: sample taken at primary tumor resection. Study outcomes and limitations: Expanded alpha and beta TCR counts within tumors tracked tumor mutation counts.

Antigens for these TCRs are unknown. The material sequenced was lung tumor tissue, taken at surgery. These receptors were obtained from a female donor with early-stage non-small cell lung cancer.

There are many counts of this clonotype. Found in a library prepared for alpha chains, this beta chain is an off-target read, and its abundance has little meaning. The CDR3 DNA follows: TGTGCCAGCAGAGAGACAGGGACAGATACGCAGTATTTT. As protein: CASRETGTDTQYF. The chain couples TRBV27 to TRBJ2-3; 7 nucleotides line up with TRBD1. Germline V gene lookup returns CDR1 MNHEY and CDR2 SMNVEV (reference sequence). Trimming removed 6 bases from V and 3 bases from J; junction bases left unmatched: 3. The CDR3 sequence is 13 residues long.

With respect to this clonotype: A single base separates this from a much larger clone, so it may be a read error. This beta chain slipped into a library made for alpha chains as a stray read, so its size is not meaningful. The V call is TRBV28, the J call TRBJ1-2, with unresolved D. This CDR3 comprises 14 residues. Germline V gene lookup returns CDR1 MDHEN and CDR2 SYDVKM. Here the CDR3 reads CVSSFGPANYGYTF. The CDR3 DNA reads TGTGTCAGCAGTTTTGGGCCCGCTAACTATGGCTACACCTTC.

As to this clonotype: This beta chain appears as a stray read in a library generated for alpha chains; its size is not informative. This chain joins TRBV20-1 and TRBJ1-6; the D gene is possibly TRBD1 (6 bases). Germline assignment: CDR1 DFQATT and CDR2 SNEGSKA (reference sequence). The CDR3 runs to 16 residues. Trimming stripped 5 bases from V and 2 bases from J, with 16 bases between. The CDR3 sequence: CSAWGAGSPYNSPLHF. In nucleotides, the CDR3 is TGCAGTGCTTGGGGGGCGGGGTCCCCCTATAATTCACCCCTCCACTTT.

This clonotype came up many times. A library made for alpha chains picked up this beta chain off target, so its size means little. This rearrangement joins TRBV4-2 to TRBJ1-2; D is possibly TRBD1 (5 bases). Per the germline V gene, CDR1 is LGHNA and CDR2 is YNFKEQ. This CDR3 has 15 residues. The V end was cut by 0 bases, the J end by 7 bases, with 15 bases between. The CDR3 protein is CASSQDSGQGIGYTF. Here the CDR3 DNA reads TGTGCCAGCAGCCAAGATTCAGGCCAGGGAATTGGCTACACCTTC.

By share of the sample, this clonotype is medium-sized (0.01 to 0.1%). This beta chain is off target for a library built for alpha chains, so its abundance means little. The chain has TRBV7-2 and TRBJ1-2; D is ambiguous. Per germline, CDR1 SGHTA and CDR2 FQGNSA. V was shortened by 0 bases and J by 5 bases, with 13 bases between the two germline ends. This CDR3 comprises 15 residues. The CDR3 DNA is TGTGCCAGCAGCTTAGCGACCCTAAACTCATATGGCTACACCTTC. Translating gives CASSLATLNSYGYTF.

Many counts were recorded for this clonotype. This beta chain is off target for a library built for alpha chains, so its abundance means little. This rearrangement joins TRBV6-1 to TRBJ2-7, with 14 bases matching TRBD2. V dropped 4 bases and J dropped 0; count of bases not matched to a gene: 2. This CDR3 comprises 16 residues. CDR1 and CDR2 (germline): MNHNS, SASEGT. CDR3 region: CASSGGTSGSSYEQYF. In DNA, the CDR3 is TGTGCCAGCAGTGGAGGGACTAGCGGGAGCTCCTACGAGCAGTACTTC.

This clonotype was found many times. For a library built for alpha chains, this beta chain is a stray read; little rests on its size. The genes are TRBV7-6 and TRBJ1-6; the D gene is possibly TRBD1 (6 bases). Germline CDR1 and CDR2: SGHVS and FNYEAQ. Trimming removed 3 bases at V and 8 bases at J, with 17 bases between. The CDR3 runs 16 residues. The CDR3 sequence: CASSLGARGADSPLHF. The CDR3 coding sequence is TGTGCCAGCAGCTTGGGGGCCAGGGGCGCTGATTCACCCCTCCACTTT.

By share, this clonotype ranks as medium-sized. This beta chain is an unintended read in a library built for alpha chains; its size means little. V gene TRBV15 combines with J gene TRBJ2-5; TRBD1 aligns across 11 bases. Germline values: CDR1 LNHNV, CDR2 YYDKDF (reference sequence). Trimming cost V 3 bases and J 4 bases; bases outside gene matches: 13. CDR3 length: 18 residues. CDR3 in amino acids: CATSSGQGASERIETQYF. The DNA for the CDR3 is TGTGCCACCAGCAGCGGACAGGGGGCTTCGGAGCGGATAGAGACCCAGTACTTC.

This clonotype was seen ten or more times. A library prepared for alpha chains yielded this beta chain as an off-target read; its size is of little meaning. This chain connects TRBV4-1 to TRBJ1-6; TRBD1 matches at 7 bases. CDR3 size: 17 residues. The V segment lost 5 bases and the J segment 3 bases; nucleotides outside the gene matches: 10. The germline CDR1 and CDR2 sequences are MGHRA and YSYEKL. CDR3 sequence reads: CASSVRPTGDYNSPLHF. CDR3 DNA sequence: TGCGCCAGCAGCGTAAGGCCTACAGGGGACTATAATTCACCCCTCCACTTT.

The table lists this clonotype with many counts. A library prepared for alpha chains yielded this beta chain as an off-target read; its size is of little meaning. This chain links TRBV7-2 with TRBJ2-7; 7 nucleotides match TRBD2. The CDR3 contains 15 residues. Germline V gene data show CDR1 as SGHTA and CDR2 as FQGNSA. With V trimmed by 4 bases and J by 2 bases, 8 bases remained unmatched. CDR3 nucleotides: TGTGCCAGCAGCTGGGAAGGGACTACAGCCTACGAGCAGTACTTC. Translating it yields CASSWEGTTAYEQYF.

This clonotype is classed as medium-sized. Within a library made for alpha chains, this beta chain is off target, and its count is uninformative. The J gene is TRBJ2-4, the V gene TRBV12-3 or TRBV12-4, with D perhaps assigned TRBD1 or TRBD2 (6 bases each). CDR3 length: 15 residues. V lost 7 bases and J 7 bases, leaving 20 bases between the germline ends. For the CDR3, the DNA is TGTGCCAGCACCTATTGGGGGGCAGGTGAGAACATTCAGTACTTC. Translating gives CASTYWGAGENIQYF.

This clonotype was recorded many times. Since it is a stray read in a library aimed at alpha chains, this beta chain has a size that is not meaningful. The chain is built from TRBV24-1 and TRBJ2-1, with 9 bases lining up with TRBD2. The germline CDR1 and CDR2 sequences are KGHDR and SFDVKD. The ends lost 5 bases at V and 8 bases at J; junction bases unmatched: 9. There are 15 residues in the CDR3. Here the CDR3 DNA reads TGTGCCACCAGTGGGGGTAGCGGGAGAAGTGATGAGCAGTTCTTC. Its translation: CATSGGSGRSDEQFF.

Sample share makes this clonotype medium-sized (0.01 to 0.1%). This beta chain represents an off-target read in a library built for alpha chains; its size is of limited meaning. V is TRBV20-1 and J is TRBJ2-5; D unresolved. The CDR3 covers 11 residues. CDR1 is DFQATT and CDR2 is SNEGSKA in the germline V gene (reference sequence). V was clipped by 3 bases and J by 5 bases, with 7 bases between them. CDR3 loop: CSASGLETQYF. CDR3 DNA sequence: TGCAGTGCTAGCGGCCTTGAGACCCAGTACTTC.

This clonotype was picked up many times. This beta chain represents an off-target read in a library built for alpha chains; its size is of limited meaning. The V and J genes are TRBV28 and TRBJ1-4, with TRBD1 matching over 8 bases. The junction had 6 bases not matched to a gene; V was cut back by 10 bases and J by 5 bases. CDR1 is MDHEN and CDR2 is SYDVKM in the germline V gene. CDR3 size: 13 residues. The CDR3 reads CAITGGQNEKLFF. In DNA form, the CDR3 reads TGTGCCATCACAGGGGGACAAAATGAAAAACTGTTTTTT. The variable domain in full, completed from reference TRBV28 and TRBJ1-4, reads DVKVTQSSRYLVKRTGEKVFLECVQDMDHENMFWYRQDPGLGLRLIYFSYDVKMKEKGDIPEGYSVSREKKERFSLILESASTNQTSMYLCAITGGQNEKLFFGSGTQLSVL.

There are many counts of this clonotype. This beta chain appears as a stray read in a library generated for alpha chains; its size is not informative. The chain couples TRBV3-1 to TRBJ1-5; D might be TRBD1 (6 bases). Germline CDR1 is LGHDT and CDR2 is YNNKEL (reference sequence). CDR3 size: 11 residues. DNA of the CDR3: TGTGCGTCCAGGGGTACTCAGCCCCAGCATTTT. Its translation: CASRGTQPQHF.

By share, this clonotype counts as medium-sized. The library was built for alpha chains, so this beta chain is an off-target read and its size means little. This rearrangement joins TRBV2 to TRBJ2-5, with D uncertain. V lost 4 bases and J lost 1, with 4 bases in between. There are 12 residues in the CDR3. Germline-derived CDR1 and CDR2 are SNHLY and FYNNEI. This chain's CDR3 is CASSVLQETQYF. The CDR3 bases are TGTGCCAGCAGTGTACTCCAAGAGACCCAGTACTTC.

A word on this clonotype: For a library built for alpha chains, this beta chain is a stray read; little rests on its size. The chain links TRBV4-3 to TRBJ2-1, with TRBD2 matching over 10 bases. Germline V lookup: CDR1 LGHNA, CDR2 YSLEER. V lost 6 bases, J lost 8 bases, and 22 bases stayed unmatched. The CDR3 is 19 amino acids. The CDR3 reads CASSPYLGSGGQNYDEQFF. The CDR3 nucleotides read TGCGCCAGCAGTCCCTACCTAGGTAGCGGGGGGCAAAATTACGATGAGCAGTTCTTC.

This clonotype is medium-sized in the sample. A library made for alpha chains picked up this beta chain off target, so its size means little. The chain combines TRBV15 with TRBJ2-2, with D tentatively TRBD2 (5 bases). This CDR3 is built from 15 residues. Between the trimmed V and J ends, which lost 1 base and 5 bases, there was a span of 11 bases. Germline-derived CDR1 and CDR2 are LNHNV and YYDKDF (reference sequence). CDR3 sequence reads: CATSRVEGRTGELFF. CDR3 nucleotides: TGTGCCACCAGCAGAGTCGAAGGGAGAACCGGGGAGCTGTTTTTT. Full variable domain (rest looked up from reference TRBV15 and TRBJ2-2): DAMVIQNPRYQVTQFGKPVTLSCSQTLNHNVMYWYQQKSSQAPKLLFHYYDKDFNNEADTPDNFQSRRPNTSFCFLDIRSPGLGDTAMYLCATSRVEGRTGELFFGEGSRLTVL.

A word on this clonotype: This beta chain appears as a stray read in a library generated for alpha chains; its size is not informative. The V call is TRBV18, the J call TRBJ2-1, with a tentative D call TRBD2 (6 bases). Trimming stripped 2 bases from V and 0 bases from J, with 17 bases between. Germline V gene data show CDR1 as KGHSH and CDR2 as LQKENI. This CDR3 contains 18 residues. The CDR3 protein is CASSPIIGGASSYNEQFF. The CDR3 nucleotides are TGTGCCAGCTCACCAATAATAGGCGGGGCGAGCTCCTACAATGAGCAGTTCTTC.